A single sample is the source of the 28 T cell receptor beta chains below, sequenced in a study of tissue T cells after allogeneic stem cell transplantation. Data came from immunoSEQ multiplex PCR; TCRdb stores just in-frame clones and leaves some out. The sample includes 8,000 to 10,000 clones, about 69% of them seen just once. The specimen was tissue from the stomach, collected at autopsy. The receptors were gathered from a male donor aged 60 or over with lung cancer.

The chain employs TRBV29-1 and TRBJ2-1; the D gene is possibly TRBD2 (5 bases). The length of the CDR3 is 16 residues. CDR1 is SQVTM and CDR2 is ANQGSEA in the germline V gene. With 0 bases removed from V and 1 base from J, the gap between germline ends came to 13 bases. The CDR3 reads CSVEDPSRDSYNEQFF. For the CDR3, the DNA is TGCAGCGTTGAAGACCCCTCCCGGGATTCCTACAATGAGCAGTTCTTC.

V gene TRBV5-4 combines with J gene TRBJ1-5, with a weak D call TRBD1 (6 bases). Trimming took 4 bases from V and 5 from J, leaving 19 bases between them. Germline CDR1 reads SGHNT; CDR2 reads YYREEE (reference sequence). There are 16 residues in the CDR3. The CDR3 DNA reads TGTGCCAGCAGCGTAACGGGTCAGGGGCGGGATCAGCCCCAGCATTTT. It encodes CASSVTGQGRDQPQHF.

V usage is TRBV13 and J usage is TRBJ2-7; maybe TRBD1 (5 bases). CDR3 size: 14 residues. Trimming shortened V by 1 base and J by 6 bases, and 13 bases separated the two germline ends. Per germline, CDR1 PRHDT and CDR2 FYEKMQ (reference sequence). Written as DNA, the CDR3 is TGTGCCAGCAGCTTAGACAGGACCTCTACCGAGCAGTACTTC. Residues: CASSLDRTSTEQYF.

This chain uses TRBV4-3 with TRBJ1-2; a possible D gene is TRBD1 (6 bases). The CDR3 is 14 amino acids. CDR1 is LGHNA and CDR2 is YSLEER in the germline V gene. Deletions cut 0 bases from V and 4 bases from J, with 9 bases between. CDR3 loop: CASSQDRGAYGYTF. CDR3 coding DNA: TGCGCCAGCAGCCAAGACCGGGGGGCCTATGGCTACACCTTC.

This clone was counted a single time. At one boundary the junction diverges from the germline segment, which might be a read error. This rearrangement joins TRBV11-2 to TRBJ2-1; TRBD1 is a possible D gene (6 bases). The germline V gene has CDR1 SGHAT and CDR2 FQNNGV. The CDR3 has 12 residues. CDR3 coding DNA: TGTGCCAGCAGGTTAGGGGGACATGAGCAGTTCTTC. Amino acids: CASRLGGHEQFF.

CDR3 loop: CASSPQGHYGYTF. CDR3 coding DNA: TGTGCCAGTAGTCCACAGGGCCACTATGGCTACACCTTC. This chain connects TRBV19 to TRBJ1-2, with D tentatively TRBD1 (6 bases). Trimming took 5 bases from V and 3 from J, leaving 10 bases between them. Per the germline V gene, CDR1 is LNHDA and CDR2 is SQIVND (reference sequence). The CDR3 is made up of 13 amino acids. The variable domain in full, with the rest retrieved from reference TRBV19 and TRBJ1-2, is DGGITQSPKYLFRKEGQNVTLSCEQNLNHDAMYWYRQDPGQGLRLIYYSQIVNDFQKGDIAEGYSVSREKKESFPLTVTSAQKNPTAFYLCASSPQGHYGYTFGSGTRLTVV.

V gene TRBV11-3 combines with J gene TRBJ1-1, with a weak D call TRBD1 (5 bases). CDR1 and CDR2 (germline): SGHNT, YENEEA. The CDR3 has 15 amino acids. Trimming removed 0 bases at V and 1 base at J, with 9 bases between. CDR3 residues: CASSLDSGSNTEAFF. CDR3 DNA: TGTGCCAGCAGCTTAGATTCAGGGTCGAACACTGAAGCTTTCTTT.

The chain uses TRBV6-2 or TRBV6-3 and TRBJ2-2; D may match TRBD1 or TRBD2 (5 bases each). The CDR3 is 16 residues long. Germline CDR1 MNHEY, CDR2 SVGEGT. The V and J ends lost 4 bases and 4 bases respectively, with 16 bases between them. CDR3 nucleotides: TGTGCCAGCAGTTGGGAGTGGCAGGGAAGCACCGGGGAGCTGTTTTTT. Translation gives CASSWEWQGSTGELFF.

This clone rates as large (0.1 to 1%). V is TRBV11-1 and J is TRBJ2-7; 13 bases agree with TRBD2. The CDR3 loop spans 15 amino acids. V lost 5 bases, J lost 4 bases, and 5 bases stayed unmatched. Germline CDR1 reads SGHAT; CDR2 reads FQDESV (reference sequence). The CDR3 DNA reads TGTGCCAGCAGCGTAACTAGCGGGAGGGAGTACGAGCAGTACTTC. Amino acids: CASSVTSGREYEQYF.

As DNA, the CDR3 is TGTGCCAGCAGCCAAGACCTAGCGGGGACCGGGGAGCTGTTTTTT. As protein: CASSQDLAGTGELFF. V is TRBV3-1 (or the pseudogene TRBV3-2) and J is TRBJ2-2; 9 nucleotides agree with TRBD2. V dropped 0 bases and J dropped 5; count of bases not matched to a gene: 1. This CDR3 has 15 amino acids. CDR1 and CDR2 from the germline V gene are LGHDT and YNNKEL (reference sequence).

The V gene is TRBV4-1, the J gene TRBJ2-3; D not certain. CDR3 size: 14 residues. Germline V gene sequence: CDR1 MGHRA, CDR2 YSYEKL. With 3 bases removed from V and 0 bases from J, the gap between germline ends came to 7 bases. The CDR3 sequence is CASSQDTSTDTQYF. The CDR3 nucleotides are TGCGCCAGCAGCCAGGATACTAGCACAGATACGCAGTATTTT.

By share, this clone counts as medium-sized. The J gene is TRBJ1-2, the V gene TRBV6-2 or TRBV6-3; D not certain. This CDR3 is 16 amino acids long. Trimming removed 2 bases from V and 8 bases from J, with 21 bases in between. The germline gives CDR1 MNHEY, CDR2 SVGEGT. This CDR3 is CASSYASAPFDGGYTF. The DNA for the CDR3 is TGTGCCAGCAGTTACGCCTCCGCGCCCTTTGATGGCGGCTACACCTTC.

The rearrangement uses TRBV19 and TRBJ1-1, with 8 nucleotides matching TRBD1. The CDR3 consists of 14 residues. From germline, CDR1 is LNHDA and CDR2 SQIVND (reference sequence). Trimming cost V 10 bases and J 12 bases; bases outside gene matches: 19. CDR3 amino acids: CATSQQGQAPTSFF. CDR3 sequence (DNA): TGTGCCACCTCCCAACAGGGACAGGCACCTACCTCTTTCTTT.

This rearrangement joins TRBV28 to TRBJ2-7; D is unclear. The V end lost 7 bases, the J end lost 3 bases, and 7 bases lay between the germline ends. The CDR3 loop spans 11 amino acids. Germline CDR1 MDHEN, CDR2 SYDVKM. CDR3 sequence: CASIRDYEQYF. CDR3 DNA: TGTGCCAGCATTAGGGACTACGAGCAGTACTTC.

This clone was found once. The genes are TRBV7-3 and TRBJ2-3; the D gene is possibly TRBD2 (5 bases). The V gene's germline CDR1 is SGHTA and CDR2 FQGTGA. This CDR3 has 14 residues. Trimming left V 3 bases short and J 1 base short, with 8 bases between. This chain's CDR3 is CASSFLSGTDTQYF. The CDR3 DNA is TGTGCCAGCAGCTTTCTTAGCGGCACAGATACGCAGTATTTT.

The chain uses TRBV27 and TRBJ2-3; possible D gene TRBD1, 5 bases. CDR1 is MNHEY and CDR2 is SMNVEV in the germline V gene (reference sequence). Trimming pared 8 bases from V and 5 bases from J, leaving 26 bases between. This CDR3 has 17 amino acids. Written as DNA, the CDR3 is TGTGCCAGCTGTGATCGACAGTTCACGATATCGCGAGATACGCAGTATTTT. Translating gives CASCDRQFTISRDTQYF.

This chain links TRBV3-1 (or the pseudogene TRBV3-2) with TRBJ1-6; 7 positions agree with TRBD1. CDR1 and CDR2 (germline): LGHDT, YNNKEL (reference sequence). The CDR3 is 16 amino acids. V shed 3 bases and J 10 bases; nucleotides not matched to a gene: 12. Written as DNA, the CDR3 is TGTGCCAGCAGCCAGTGGGGGGCAGGGGGAAGATCACCCCTCCACTTT. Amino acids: CASSQWGAGGRSPLHF.

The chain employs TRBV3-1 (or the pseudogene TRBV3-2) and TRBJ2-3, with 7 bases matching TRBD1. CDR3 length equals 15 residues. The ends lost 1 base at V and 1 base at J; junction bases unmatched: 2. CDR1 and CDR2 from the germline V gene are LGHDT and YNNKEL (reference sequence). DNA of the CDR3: TGTGCCAGCAGCCAAGGAGGACAGGGCACAGATACGCAGTATTTT. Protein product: CASSQGGQGTDTQYF.

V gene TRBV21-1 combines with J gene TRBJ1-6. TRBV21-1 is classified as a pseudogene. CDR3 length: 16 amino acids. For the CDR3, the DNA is TGTGCCAGCAGCAAAGAAGCAGTCCTCTATAATTCACCCCTCCACTTT. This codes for CASSKEAVLYNSPLHF.

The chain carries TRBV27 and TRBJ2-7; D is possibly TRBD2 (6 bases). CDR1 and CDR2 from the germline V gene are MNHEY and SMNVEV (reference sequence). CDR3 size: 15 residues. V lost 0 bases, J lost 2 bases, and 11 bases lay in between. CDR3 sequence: CASSLSILAPYEQYF. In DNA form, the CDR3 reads TGTGCCAGCAGTTTATCGATTCTAGCGCCCTACGAGCAGTACTTC.

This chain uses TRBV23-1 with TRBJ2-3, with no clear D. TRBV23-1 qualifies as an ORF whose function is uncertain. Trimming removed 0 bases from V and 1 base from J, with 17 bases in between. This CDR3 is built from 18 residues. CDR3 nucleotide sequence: TGCGCCAGCAGTCAATCGATGACCGACGAGAAGGGCACAGATACGCAGTATTTT. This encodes CASSQSMTDEKGTDTQYF.

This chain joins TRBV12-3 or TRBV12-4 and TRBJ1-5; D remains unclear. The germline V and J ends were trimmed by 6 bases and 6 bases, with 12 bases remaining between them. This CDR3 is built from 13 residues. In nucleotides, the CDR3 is TGTGCCAGCAGCTTATTAGAGGGTCAGCCCCAGCATTTT. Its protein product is CASSLLEGQPQHF.

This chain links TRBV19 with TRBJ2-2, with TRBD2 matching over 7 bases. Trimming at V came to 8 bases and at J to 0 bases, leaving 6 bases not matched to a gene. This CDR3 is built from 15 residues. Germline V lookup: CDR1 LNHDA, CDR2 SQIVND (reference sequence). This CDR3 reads CASFGRGPNTGELFF. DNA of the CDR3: TGTGCCAGTTTTGGGAGGGGCCCGAACACCGGGGAGCTGTTTTTT.

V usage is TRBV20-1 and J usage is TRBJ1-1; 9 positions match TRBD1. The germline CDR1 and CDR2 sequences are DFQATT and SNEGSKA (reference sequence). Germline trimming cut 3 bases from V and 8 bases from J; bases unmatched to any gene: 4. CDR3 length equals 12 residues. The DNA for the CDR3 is TGCAGTGCTAGTGGGGGACAGGGAGAAGCTTTCTTT. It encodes CSASGGQGEAFF.

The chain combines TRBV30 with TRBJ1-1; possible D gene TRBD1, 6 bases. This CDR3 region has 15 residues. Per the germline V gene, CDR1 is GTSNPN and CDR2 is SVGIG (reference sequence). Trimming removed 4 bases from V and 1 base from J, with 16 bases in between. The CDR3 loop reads CAWTLIRGANTEAFF. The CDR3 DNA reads TGTGCCTGGACCCTAATAAGGGGGGCGAACACTGAAGCTTTCTTT. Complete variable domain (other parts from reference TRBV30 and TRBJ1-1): SQTIHQWPATLVQPVGSPLSLECTVEGTSNPNLYWYRQAAGRGLQLLFYSVGIGQISSEVPQNLSASRPQDRQFILSSKKLLLSDSGFYLCAWTLIRGANTEAFFGQGTRLTVV.

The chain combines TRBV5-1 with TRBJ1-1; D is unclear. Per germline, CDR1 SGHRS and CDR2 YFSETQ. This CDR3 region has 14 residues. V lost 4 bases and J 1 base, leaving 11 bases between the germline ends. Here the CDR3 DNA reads TGCGCCAGCAGCCTGGGAGCACCGAACACTGAAGCTTTCTTT. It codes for CASSLGAPNTEAFF.

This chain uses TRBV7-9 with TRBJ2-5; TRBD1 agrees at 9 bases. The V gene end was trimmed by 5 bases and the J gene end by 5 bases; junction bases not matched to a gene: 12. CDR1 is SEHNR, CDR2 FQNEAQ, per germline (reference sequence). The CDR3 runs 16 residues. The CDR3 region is CASSPLGQGRDETQYF. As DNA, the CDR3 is TGTGCCAGCAGCCCCCTAGGACAGGGGAGGGACGAGACCCAGTACTTC.

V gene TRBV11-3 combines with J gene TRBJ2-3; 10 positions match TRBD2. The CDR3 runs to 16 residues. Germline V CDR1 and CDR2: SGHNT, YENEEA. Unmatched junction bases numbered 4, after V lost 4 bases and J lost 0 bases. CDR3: CASSSRTSGSTDTQYF. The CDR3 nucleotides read TGTGCCAGCAGCTCCCGGACTAGCGGTAGCACAGATACGCAGTATTTT.